The 26 T cell receptor beta chains in this list originate from one sample, sequenced in a study of OX40 agonist ivuxolimab in advanced cancers. Produced via immunoSEQ multiplex PCR; TCRdb's table is partial and in-frame only. The data show 6,000 to 9,500 clones, about two thirds seen once. The input for sequencing was CD4+ or CD8+ T cells sorted from blood, taken in a trial of the OX40 agonist ivuxolimab. The receptor source for this set is an adult with an advanced solid tumor such as melanoma, head and neck, liver or kidney cancer.

The CDR3 loop reads CASSWSGGTGGYNEQFF. DNA of the CDR3: TGTGCCAGCAGCTGGAGCGGTGGGACAGGGGGCTACAATGAGCAGTTCTTC. V usage is TRBV7-2 and J usage is TRBJ2-1; 11 positions agree with TRBD1. The length of the CDR3 is 17 residues. Germline V gene data show CDR1 as SGHTA and CDR2 as FQGNSA. V lost 4 bases and J lost 3; bases outside the gene matches: 8.

This chain connects TRBV5-5 to TRBJ2-1; D unclear. There are 13 residues in the CDR3. V lost 4 bases, J lost 5 bases, and 10 bases lay in between. The germline V gene encodes CDR1 SGHKS and CDR2 YYEKEE (reference sequence). The CDR3 is CASSPPPNNEQFF. The CDR3 coding sequence is TGTGCCAGCAGCCCGCCGCCGAACAATGAGCAGTTCTTC.

Only a few counts were recorded for this clone. The same CDR3 is also encoded by other DNA sequences in this sample. V is TRBV27 and J is TRBJ1-6, with D possibly matching TRBD1 (5 bases). V was cut by 3 bases and J by 2 bases, with 17 bases left in between. The V gene's germline CDR1 is MNHEY and CDR2 SMNVEV (reference sequence). The CDR3 has 18 residues. The CDR3 nucleotides are TGTGCCAGCAGTTTTGGGGGGATTGGGACGACCTATAATTCACCCCTCCACTTT. Translating it yields CASSFGGIGTTYNSPLHF.

V gene TRBV6-5 combines with J gene TRBJ2-5, with a weak D call TRBD2 (5 bases). V was pared by 7 bases and J by 0 bases, with 12 bases between. The germline V gene has CDR1 MNHEY and CDR2 SVGAGI. This CDR3 comprises 14 residues. The DNA of the CDR3 is TGTGCCAGCACCGGCTCCGGGAACCAAGAGACCCAGTACTTC. It codes for CASTGSGNQETQYF.

The chain is built from TRBV2 and TRBJ1-1; the match to TRBD1 covers 9 bases. Germline assignment: CDR1 SNHLY and CDR2 FYNNEI. The junction had 8 bases not matched to a gene; V was cut back by 6 bases and J by 9 bases. This CDR3 region has 13 residues. In DNA, the CDR3 is TGTGCCAGCAGGGACGTCGGACAGGGGCAAGCTTTCTTT. It specifies CASRDVGQGQAFF.

The chain carries TRBV9 and TRBJ1-4; D unclear. Germline loops: CDR1 SGDLS, CDR2 YYNGEE. V was cut by 3 bases and J by 3 bases, with 6 bases left in between. CDR3 length: 13 residues. The CDR3 sequence is CASSADPNEKLFF. Written as DNA, the CDR3 is TGTGCCAGCAGCGCCGACCCTAATGAAAAACTGTTTTTT.

This clone is labeled medium-sized. The rearrangement joins TRBV27 to TRBJ2-1; 10 bases match TRBD1. Looked up from germline, CDR1 is MNHEY and CDR2 is SMNVEV (reference sequence). The CDR3 length is 14 residues. J gave up 7 bases and V 7 bases, and 7 bases lay outside the gene matches. The CDR3 bases are TGTGCCAGCACGACAGGGGGCGCGAGAAATGAGCAGTTCTTC. Its translation: CASTTGGARNEQFF.

This clone was observed a single time. The chain links TRBV7-2 to TRBJ2-7; the match to TRBD2 covers 10 bases. Losses at the gene ends were 5 bases for V and 1 base for J; bases not matched to a gene: 8. The CDR3 is 16 residues long. From germline, CDR1 is SGHTA and CDR2 FQGNSA. DNA for the CDR3: TGTGCCAGCAGCCTCTCCACAGCGGGAGGGTCCTACGAGCAGTACTTC. It encodes CASSLSTAGGSYEQYF. Full variable domain (outside the CDR3, taken from reference TRBV7-2 and TRBJ2-7): GAGVSQSPSNKVTEKGKDVELRCDPISGHTALYWYRQSLGQGLEFLIYFQGNSAPDKSGLPSDRFSAERTGGSVSTLTIQRTQQEDSAVYLCASSLSTAGGSYEQYFGPGTRLTVT.

The chain uses TRBV11-2 and TRBJ1-1, with D perhaps TRBD1 (5 bases). The CDR3 has 17 residues. Trimming shortened V by 0 bases and J by 0 bases, and 14 bases separated the two germline ends. From germline, CDR1 is SGHAT and CDR2 FQNNGV. The CDR3 bases are TGTGCCAGCAGCTTAGATTGGGGGGAAGGTCTGAACACTGAAGCTTTCTTT. Translation gives CASSLDWGEGLNTEAFF.

This clone has a handful of counts. This chain uses TRBV6-5 with TRBJ2-7, with TRBD1 identical over 8 bases. The ends lost 5 bases at V and 2 bases at J; junction bases unmatched: 5. This CDR3 spans 14 amino acids. Germline-derived CDR1 and CDR2 are MNHEY and SVGAGI. Here the CDR3 reads CASSPHRGTYEQYF. The CDR3 DNA reads as TGTGCCAGCAGTCCACACAGGGGGACCTACGAGCAGTACTTC.

The chain combines TRBV29-1 with TRBJ1-3; tentative D call: TRBD1 (5 bases). V lost 0 bases and J 0 bases, leaving 6 bases between the germline ends. This CDR3 is built from 14 residues. In germline, CDR1 is SQVTM, CDR2 ANQGSEA. This CDR3 reads CSVEEGASGNTIYF. The CDR3 DNA reads as TGCAGCGTTGAAGAAGGGGCCTCTGGAAACACCATATATTTT.

The table lists this clone with a count of one. The genes are TRBV9 and TRBJ2-5, with D unresolved. Germline V CDR1 and CDR2: SGDLS, YYNGEE. The V gene lost 3 bases and the J gene lost 2 bases, with 8 bases spanning the gap. The CDR3 extends over 13 amino acids. The CDR3 DNA reads as TGTGCCAGCAGCGCCCCGCTACAAGAGACCCAGTACTTC. Amino acids: CASSAPLQETQYF. Filled out from reference TRBV9 and TRBJ2-5, the complete variable domain reads DSGVTQTPKHLITATGQRVTLRCSPRSGDLSVYWYQQSLDQGLQFLIQYYNGEERAKGNILERFSAQQFPDLHSELNLSSLELGDSALYFCASSAPLQETQYFGPGTRLLVL.

This chain links TRBV7-8 with TRBJ2-5; D is undetermined. Per the germline V gene, CDR1 is SGHVS and CDR2 is FQNEAQ. V dropped 8 bases and J dropped 1 base, with 11 bases sitting between them. The CDR3 has 13 residues. Here the CDR3 DNA reads TGTGCCAGCCGTCAACCACCCCAAGAGACCCAGTACTTC. This gives the protein CASRQPPQETQYF.

The chain couples TRBV11-2 to TRBJ2-1; D is perhaps TRBD1 (6 bases). This CDR3 has 15 residues. Germline assignment: CDR1 SGHAT and CDR2 FQNNGV. Trimming pared 1 base from V and 6 bases from J, leaving 13 bases between. CDR3 protein: CASSLVGGFTNEQFF. In DNA, the CDR3 is TGTGCCAGCAGCTTAGTAGGGGGATTCACCAATGAGCAGTTCTTC.

This clone was detected only once. This chain uses TRBV7-6 with TRBJ2-7; TRBD2 agrees at 8 bases. Germline V CDR1 and CDR2: SGHVS, FNYEAQ. The CDR3 is 17 residues long. V lost 1 base and J lost 3; bases outside the gene matches: 11. The CDR3 here is CASSLGMSGGGLYEQYF. The CDR3, as DNA: TGTGCCAGCAGCTTAGGGATGTCGGGCGGGGGGCTCTACGAGCAGTACTTC.

Note on this clone: In the same sample, other DNA sequences code for this CDR3. The rearrangement uses TRBV28 and TRBJ2-7; D perhaps matches TRBD1 (6 bases). Germline-derived CDR1 and CDR2 are MDHEN and SYDVKM. CDR3 length: 14 amino acids. Trimming cost V 6 bases and J 1 base, with 13 bases left between them. The CDR3 DNA is TGTGCCAGCAGACTCGAGGACAGTTCCTACGAGCAGTACTTC. It encodes CASRLEDSSYEQYF.

Judged by abundance, this clone is medium-sized. The chain links TRBV7-9 to TRBJ1-1; no reliable D call. Germline V gene data show CDR1 as SEHNR and CDR2 as FQNEAQ (reference sequence). Trimming left V 5 bases short and J 1 base short, with 11 bases between. The length of the CDR3 is 14 residues. CDR3 region: CASSRGGPNTEAFF. The CDR3 coding sequence is TGTGCCAGCAGCCGAGGCGGCCCGAACACTGAAGCTTTCTTT. Full variable domain (outside the CDR3, taken from reference TRBV7-9 and TRBJ1-1): DTGVSQNPRHKITKRGQNVTFRCDPISEHNRLYWYRQTLGQGPEFLTYFQNEAQLEKSRLLSDRFSAERPKGSFSTLEIQRTEQGDSAMYLCASSRGGPNTEAFFGQGTRLTVV.

The V and J genes are TRBV19 and TRBJ2-1, with TRBD2 matching over 13 bases. Germline V lookup: CDR1 LNHDA, CDR2 SQIVND (reference sequence). Trimming at V came to 3 bases and at J to 4 bases, leaving 3 bases not matched to a gene. The CDR3 sequence is 16 residues long. This CDR3 reads CASSMTSGGLYNEQFF. DNA of the CDR3: TGTGCCAGTAGTATGACTAGCGGGGGGCTTTACAATGAGCAGTTCTTC.

This chain uses TRBV11-2 with TRBJ1-1; D is unresolved. Germline V CDR1 and CDR2: SGHAT, FQNNGV. The CDR3 length is 13 residues. V was cut by 2 bases and J by 1 base, with 5 bases left in between. The CDR3 loop reads CASSLMTNTEAFF. Here the CDR3 DNA reads TGTGCCAGCAGCTTAATGACGAACACTGAAGCTTTCTTT.

The chain has TRBV28 and TRBJ2-7, with D perhaps TRBD1 (6 bases). The CDR3 sequence is 15 residues long. Germline loops: CDR1 MDHEN, CDR2 SYDVKM. V was pared by 1 base and J by 1 base, with 11 bases between. For the CDR3, the DNA is TGTGCCAGCAGTTTATATCGGCAGGGGTCCTACGAGCAGTACTTC. Its translation is CASSLYRQGSYEQYF.

The chain joins TRBV27 to TRBJ2-7, with D perhaps assigned TRBD1 or TRBD2 (5 bases each). The V end lost 5 bases, the J end lost 2 bases, and 19 bases lay between the germline ends. This CDR3 has 16 amino acids. Germline V gene data show CDR1 as MNHEY and CDR2 as SMNVEV (reference sequence). The CDR3 loop is CASSPRPTGLTYEQYF. Written as DNA, the CDR3 is TGTGCCAGCAGTCCCCGACCCACAGGACTCACCTACGAGCAGTACTTC.

Comments on this clone: A single base separates this from a much larger clone, so it may be a read error. This sample also contains other DNA sequences that code for the same CDR3. The chain has TRBV4-1 and TRBJ2-7, with 7 bases identical to TRBD2. The germline V gene encodes CDR1 MGHRA and CDR2 YSYEKL. The CDR3 has 14 residues. The CDR3 region is CASSIGAGTYEQYF. For the CDR3, the DNA is TGCGCCAGCAGCATCGGAGCGGGGACCTACGAACAGTACTTC.

The chain combines TRBV27 with TRBJ1-5, with D possibly being TRBD1 (5 bases). Per germline, CDR1 MNHEY and CDR2 SMNVEV (reference sequence). This CDR3 region has 15 residues. Trimming took off 4 bases at V and 6 bases at J, with 16 bases between the two ends. CDR3 nucleotide sequence: TGTGCCAGCAGTTACTGGGGGAATGAACGTCAGCCCCAGCATTTT. This codes for CASSYWGNERQPQHF.

This clone was counted only a few times. The V call is TRBV4-1, the J call TRBJ1-1, with D maybe TRBD1 (6 bases). The CDR3 is made up of 13 amino acids. Trimming left V 5 bases short and J 1 base short, with 8 bases between. CDR1 and CDR2 from the germline V gene are MGHRA and YSYEKL. Here the CDR3 DNA reads TGCGCCAGCAGCTTGACAGGGAACACTGAAGCTTTCTTT. Amino acid sequence: CASSLTGNTEAFF.

The chain employs TRBV5-8 and TRBJ1-4, with 8 bases lining up with TRBD1. CDR3 length equals 13 residues. CDR1 is SGHTS and CDR2 is YDEGEE in the germline V gene. J lost 8 bases, V lost 4 bases, and 4 bases had no gene match. This CDR3 reads CASSQGTGEKLFF. As DNA, the CDR3 is TGTGCCAGCAGCCAAGGGACAGGAGAAAAACTGTTTTTT.

The rearrangement links TRBV15 to TRBJ2-7, with D tentatively TRBD1 (6 bases). Trimming stripped 1 base from V and 6 bases from J, with 16 bases between. The CDR3 spans 15 residues. CDR1 LNHNV and CDR2 YYDKDF come from the germline V gene (reference sequence). The chain's CDR3 is CATSRVEQGKAEQYF. In DNA form, the CDR3 reads TGTGCCACCAGCAGAGTCGAACAGGGTAAGGCCGAGCAGTACTTC. The full variable domain, with the rest looked up from reference TRBV15 and TRBJ2-7, is DAMVIQNPRYQVTQFGKPVTLSCSQTLNHNVMYWYQQKSSQAPKLLFHYYDKDFNNEADTPDNFQSRRPNTSFCFLDIRSPGLGDTAMYLCATSRVEQGKAEQYFGPGTRLTVT.